This TCR beta chain is from a study of spatial heterogeneity in lung cancer (dated by TCRdb to between 2018 and 2021). For the wider study: Samples were obtained from 72 patients with early-stage, untreated non-small cell lung cancer from the lung TRACERx cohort. Follow-up PBMC samples were sequenced whenever available, and the median time to follow-up was roughly 2 years after resection. More beta-chain than alpha-chain transcripts were consistently detected, likely reflecting higher beta-chain transcript abundance. In the raw uncorrected reads, each unique combination of TCR and UMI appeared more than ten times on average. In non-small cell lung cancer, the study quantitatively compared TCR alpha and beta repertoires across several tumor regions, matched nontumor lung, and blood. TCR repertoire features were related to nonsynonymous mutation counts determined by whole-exome sequencing of tumor tissue. Both alpha and beta chains were TCR-sequenced in samples taken at surgery, namely 220 tumor regions, around 61 matched nontumor lung samples and roughly 56 PBMC samples.

The time point tag for this specimen amounts to: blood at routine non-recurrence follow-up after resection. Without any cell sorting, TCR sequencing was performed on whole RNA extracted either from tumor and nontumor lung tissue or from cryopreserved PBMC samples. A patient was chosen for TCR sequencing only when enough RNA was available from at least two tumor regions. The receptor library was made with 5' RACE. Data came from a NextSeq 500. In the TCR library protocol, a unique molecular identifier was attached to each TCR cDNA molecule so that PCR and sequencing errors could be corrected. The study's own analysis went as follows. TCR identification, UMI-based error correction and CDR3 extraction were all carried out with Decombinator tools. Expanded TCRs were defined as those above a frequency of 2 per 1,000, corresponding to the top 1% of the tumor frequency distribution. Renyi diversity was calculated using the R vegan package after each repertoire was subsampled 100 times to 5,000 TCRs. To build CDR3 similarity networks, amino acid triplet string-kernel similarity was used, and CDR3s were connected when their pairwise similarity was above 0.82. TCRdb ran its own pipeline on the public reads, namely fastp trimming at Q25 and MiXCR clone calling, and kept in-frame beta chains. Entries that share a CDR3 protein sequence are merged under the most common genes and DNA. The V and J calls and clone size come from TCRdb's table, not from the authors' own analysis. This sample comprises 15,000 to 20,000 distinct CDR3 sequences, 8% to 10% of them detected only once. The top ten clones comprise 36% of the sample.

This clonotype was observed at least ten times. What this receptor recognizes is not known. Base qualities are not at hand, and no much larger clone is one base apart. The CDR1 and CDR2 encoded by the germline V gene (reference sequence) are SEHNR and FQNEAQ. The CDR3 contains 14 residues, cysteine and phenylalanine counted. The retained sequence is limited to the CDR3, 42 bases, with the frame set at the first base. From V the trimming removes 5 bases and from J it removes 0 bases, while the gene matches leave 4 bases of the junction unaccounted for. What the work shows at the level of the full study, not this receptor alone: Ubiquitous expanded tumor TCRs were found in blood more often at tumor resection than at routine follow-up. Additional single-cell paired TCR alpha and beta sequencing was considered necessary to confirm, at a functional level, the hypothesis that regional TCRs recognize regional mutations. Only 14 to 15 patients were included in comparisons of baseline and follow-up blood repertoires.

The sample was PBMCs, taken at follow-up. The V and J genes are TRBV7-9 and TRBJ2-7; 7 bases in the junction line up with TRBD1. The sequence derives from a female donor with early-stage non-small cell lung cancer. The base sequence is TGTGCCAGCAGCAAGGGACAGACCTCCTACGAGCAGTACTTC. Its translation reads: CASSKGQTSYEQYF. Where the CDR3 stops, the reference TRBV7-9 and TRBJ2-7 genes take over; the full variable domain is DTGVSQNPRHKITKRGQNVTFRCDPISEHNRLYWYRQTLGQGPEFLTYFQNEAQLEKSRLLSDRFSAERPKGSFSTLEIQRTEQGDSAMYLCASSKGQTSYEQYFGPGTRLTVT.